This is a list of T cell receptor beta chains from one sample in a study of blood T cell repertoires in COVID-19. The method was immunoSEQ multiplex PCR; TCRdb's version includes in-frame clones alone and lacks a portion of them. The sample has roughly 200,000 clones; over 75% are singletons. Input material: peripheral blood. Source of these receptors: a man aged 45-65 years with acute or convalescent COVID-19. The CDR3 runs from the conserved cysteine through the conserved F or W. A D gene is named only where the DNA matches it firmly. Not all rows give a size; the values are once, few, many and, for expanded clones, a class.

NA,TRBJ2-7,TRBV16,once,TGTGCCAGCAGCCAACCCCTTTCGTACGAGCAGTACTTC,CASSQPLSYEQYF
TRBD1,TRBJ2-5,TRBV6-5,NA,TGTGCCAGCAGTCACACCTGGGACAGCCAAGAGACCCAGTACTTC,CASSHTWDSQETQYF
NA,TRBJ1-2,TRBV5-1,NA,TGCGCCAGCAGCTCCCTGTGGTCGGGAGGCTACACCTTC,CASSSLWSGGYTF
NA,TRBJ2-5,TRBV5-4,NA,TGTGCCAGCAGCACTCGATTCGCAACGGGAGAGGGAAACACCCAGTACTTC,CASSTRFATGEGNTQYF
TRBD1,TRBJ1-4,TRBV27,NA,TGTGCCAGCAGTAGCCTACAGGGGGATTTTAATGAAAAACTGTTTTTT,CASSSLQGDFNEKLFF
NA,TRBJ2-7,TRBV28,NA,TGTGCCAGCAGTTGGGTCGGGTCCCCCTACGAGCAGTACTTC,CASSWVGSPYEQYF
TRBD1,TRBJ1-6,TRBV7-9,NA,TGTGCCAGCAGCTCGGACGGGACAGGGCGATCACCCCTCCACTTT,CASSSDGTGRSPLHF
NA,TRBJ1-5,TRBV10-3,NA,TGTGCCATCAGTGAGTCGATAGGGGGGGATCAGCCCCAGCATTTT,CAISESIGGDQPQHF
TRBD1,TRBJ2-2,TRBV7-2,NA,TGTGCCAGCAGCTCGGGACAGACTAACACCGGGGAGCTGTTTTTT,CASSSGQTNTGELFF
NA,TRBJ2-7,TRBV14,NA,TGTGCCAGCAGCCAAGATGGAGGGAACGAGCAGTACTTC,CASSQDGGNEQYF
TRBD2,TRBJ2-7,TRBV19,NA,TGTGCCAGTAGTATAAGCGGGAGTGTCTACGAGCAGTACTTC,CASSISGSVYEQYF
NA,TRBJ1-3,TRBV5-5,NA,TGTGCCAGCAGCCGCGGACAGCCAAGCTCTGGAAACACCATATATTTT,CASSRGQPSSGNTIYF
TRBD2,TRBJ2-2,TRBV18,once,TGTGCCAGCTCACCATCCTTTCTTGCGGGAGATCACGGGGAGCTGTTTTTT,CASSPSFLAGDHGELFF
TRBD2,TRBJ2-3,TRBV9,NA,TGTGCCAGCAGCGTAGAGGCTAGCGGGAGATGGCCAGATACGCAGTATTTT,CASSVEASGRWPDTQYF
NA,TRBJ2-2,TRBV19,NA,TGTGCCAGTAATTATGCGGGCACTAGCCTGATCGCCGGGGAGCTGTTTTTT,CASNYAGTSLIAGELFF
NA,TRBJ2-5,TRBV7-2,NA,TGTGCCAGCAGCTCGAGCAGGGTAGAAGAGACCCAGTACTTC,CASSSSRVEETQYF
NA,TRBJ2-1,TRBV28,NA,TGTGCCAGCAGTCAAGGGAGAACCAATGAGCAGTTCTTC,CASSQGRTNEQFF
TRBD1,TRBJ2-4,TRBV20-1,NA,TGCAGTGCTAGTAAGGGGGCTTTTGGCATTCAGTACTTC,CSASKGAFGIQYF
NA,TRBJ2-2,TRBV11-3,few,TGTGCCAGCAGATCGGGCACCGGGGAGCTGTTTTTT,CASRSGTGELFF
NA,TRBJ2-1,TRBV9,NA,TGTGCCAGCAGCGTGAGCGGGCCTAACAACAATGAGCAGTTCTTC,CASSVSGPNNNEQFF
NA,TRBJ1-4,TRBV4-3,NA,TGCGCCAGCAGCCAAGATCTGGGGGGTGAAAAACTGTTTTTT,CASSQDLGGEKLFF
NA,TRBJ1-3,TRBV30,NA,TGTGCCCGGAGAGACAAGAGCTCTGGAAACACCATATATTTT,CARRDKSSGNTIYF
NA,TRBJ1-3,TRBV30,NA,TGTGCCTGTGAACAGGGTTTTGGAAACACCATATATTTT,CACEQGFGNTIYF
TRBD2,TRBJ2-5,TRBV5-6,once,TGTGCCAGCAGCACGAGGACTAGCGGGATATCCCAAGAGACCCAGTACTTC,CASSTRTSGISQETQYF
TRBD1,TRBJ1-2,TRBV7-2,once,TGTGCCAGCAGCTCTGGACAGGCCGCTGGCTACACCTTC,CASSSGQAAGYTF
TRBD1,TRBJ2-2,TRBV7-3,NA,TGTGCCTGCCCGGCCGAGGGGGCAGGCACCGGGGAGCTGTTTTTT,CACPAEGAGTGELFF
TRBD1,TRBJ2-7,TRBV4-2,many,TGTGCCAGCAGCCGACAGGACAGGGAGGACGAGCAGTACTTC,CASSRQDREDEQYF
TRBD1,TRBJ1-4,TRBV28,NA,TGTGCCAGCAGAGTGACAGGGGTTGATGAAAAACTGTTTTTT,CASRVTGVDEKLFF
TRBD1,TRBJ1-1,TRBV2,NA,TGTGCCAGCAGGACCCAGGGGACAGTGCACAACACTGAAGCTTTCTTT,CASRTQGTVHNTEAFF
NA,TRBJ2-2,TRBV6-4,NA,TGTGCCAGCAGTGGACAGGAGTCCGGGGAGCTGTTTTTT,CASSGQESGELFF
NA,TRBJ2-5,TRBV2,NA,TGTGCCAGCACAGACCAAGAGACCCAGTACTTC,CASTDQETQYF
TRBD1,TRBJ1-2,TRBV6-5,NA,TGTGCCAGCACAAGACAGGGATACTATGGCTACACCTTC,CASTRQGYYGYTF
TRBD1,TRBJ1-2,TRBV27,NA,TGTGCCAGCAATCTTTCCGGGACAGGAGGCTATGGCTACACCTTC,CASNLSGTGGYGYTF
TRBD1,TRBJ1-1,TRBV7-9,few,TGTGCCAGCAGCCCCCGGACAGGGGGGACTGAAGCTTTCTTT,CASSPRTGGTEAFF
TRBD2,TRBJ2-1,TRBV7-2,NA,TGTGCCAGCAGCCAGGGGACTAGCGGATACAATGAGCAGTTCTTC,CASSQGTSGYNEQFF
TRBD1,TRBJ2-5,TRBV5-1,NA,TGCGCCAGCACCACCGGGACAGGGAGTAAGCTGGGAGAAGAGACCCAGTACTTC,CASTTGTGSKLGEETQYF
NA,TRBJ2-5,TRBV6-2/TRBV6-3,NA,TGTGCCAGCAGTGTCAGGGGAGGGTACCAAGAGACCCAGTACTTC,CASSVRGGYQETQYF
TRBD1,TRBJ1-4,TRBV10-2,NA,TGCGCCAGCAGCAGGGGGGCGATAGGGGAAAAACTGTTTTTT,CASSRGAIGEKLFF
TRBD1,TRBJ1-2,TRBV5-8,NA,TGTGCCAGCAGCTTGGCAGGGGGCGGTGGCTATGGCTACACCTTC,CASSLAGGGGYGYTF
TRBD1,TRBJ2-1,TRBV5-4,NA,TGTGCCAGCAGCCTTTCCACCGGGACAGGGGTGTACAATGAGCAGTTCTTC,CASSLSTGTGVYNEQFF